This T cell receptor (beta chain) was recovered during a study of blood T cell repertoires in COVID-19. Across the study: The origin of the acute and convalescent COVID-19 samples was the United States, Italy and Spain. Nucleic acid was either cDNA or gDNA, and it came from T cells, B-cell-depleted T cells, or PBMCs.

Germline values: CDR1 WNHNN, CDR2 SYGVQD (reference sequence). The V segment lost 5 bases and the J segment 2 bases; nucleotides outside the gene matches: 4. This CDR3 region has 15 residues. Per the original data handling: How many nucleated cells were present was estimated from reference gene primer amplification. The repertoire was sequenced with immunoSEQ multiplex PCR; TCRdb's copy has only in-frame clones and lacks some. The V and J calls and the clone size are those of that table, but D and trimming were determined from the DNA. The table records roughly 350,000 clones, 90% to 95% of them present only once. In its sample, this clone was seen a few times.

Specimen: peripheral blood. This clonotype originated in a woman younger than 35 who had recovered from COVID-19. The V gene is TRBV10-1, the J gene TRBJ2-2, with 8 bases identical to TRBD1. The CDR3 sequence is CASSSDRDNTGELFF. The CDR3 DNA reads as TGCGCCAGCAGTTCGGACAGGGATAACACCGGGGAGCTGTTTTTT.